This record covers a single T cell receptor (beta chain). The data are from a study of blood T cell repertoires in COVID-19. Turning to the study itself: Samples came from the United States, Italy and Spain, spanning acute and convalescent COVID-19.

The authors' processing: Counts of nucleated cells, estimated from reference gene primer amplification, were obtained. Assay used: immunoSEQ multiplex PCR; TCRdb lists only in-frame clones, some missing. The V and J calls and clone size come from that table; D and trimming were worked out from the DNA. This table has a few hundred thousand clones, around 89% appearing once. Per germline, CDR1 MGHRA and CDR2 YSYEKL. This CDR3 has 18 amino acids. The V gene lost 0 bases and the J gene lost 1 base, with 18 bases spanning the gap. The receptor comes from a woman aged 25 to 39 with COVID-19, enrolled during active disease. Sequences were obtained from peripheral blood. The chain joins TRBV4-1 to TRBJ1-1; TRBD1 is a possible D gene (5 bases). The CDR3 nucleotides read TGCGCCAGCAGCCAAGATCGTAAATGGGTAGGGGAGAACACTGAAGCTTTCTTT. Its protein is CASSQDRKWVGENTEAFF.